Listed below are T cell receptor beta chains from one sample, sequenced in a study of blood T cell repertoires in COVID-19. Sequencing used immunoSEQ multiplex PCR; TCRdb keeps in-frame clones, though not all of them. The table lists around 110,000 clones, about nine tenths of them singletons. The specimen sequenced was peripheral blood. All receptors derive from a human donor with active COVID-19. The donor label of this sample is uncertain. Each CDR3 is given with its conserved first and last residue. Fields, in order: clone size, J gene, D gene, V gene, CDR3 protein, CDR3 DNA. The D gene is left open where the match is weak. Clone size appears in some rows only: once, few, many, or a class for an expanded clone.

.,TRBJ2-7,.,TRBV5-8,CASSLRSMSGDSYEQYF,TGTGCCAGCAGCTTGCGGTCGATGTCAGGGGATTCCTACGAGCAGTACTTC
.,TRBJ2-1,.,TRBV7-8,CASSLTGTGHNEQFF,TGTGCCAGCAGCCTTACGGGGACTGGACACAATGAGCAGTTCTTC
.,TRBJ2-2,TRBD1,TRBV19,CASSIAGTGTNTGELFF,TGTGCCAGTAGTATCGCCGGGACAGGGACGAACACCGGGGAGCTGTTTTTT
.,TRBJ2-1,TRBD2,TRBV18,CASSRASGGSSNEQFF,TGTGCCAGCTCACGGGCTAGCGGGGGAAGTAGCAATGAGCAGTTCTTC
.,TRBJ1-1,TRBD1,TRBV15,CATSRERTGNTEAFF,TGTGCCACCAGCAGAGAGAGGACAGGGAACACTGAAGCTTTCTTT
.,TRBJ1-2,.,TRBV3-1/TRBV3-2,CASSQVSRYGYTF,TGTGCCAGCAGCCAAGTTTCCAGGTATGGCTACACCTTC
.,TRBJ1-1,.,TRBV6-5,CASSYKGMNTEAFF,TGTGCCAGCAGTTACAAGGGGATGAACACTGAAGCTTTCTTT
.,TRBJ2-2,.,TRBV5-1,CASSLGPSLTGELFF,TGCGCCAGCAGCTTGGGGCCGTCCCTGACCGGGGAGCTGTTTTTT
few,TRBJ1-5,TRBD1,TRBV7-9,CASSLGLGQNQPQHF,TGTGCCAGCAGCTTAGGTTTGGGACAGAATCAGCCCCAGCATTTT
few,TRBJ2-5,.,TRBV5-1,CASSLRPLVETQYF,TGCGCCAGCAGCTTGAGGCCGCTAGTGGAGACCCAGTACTTC
once,TRBJ2-7,TRBD2,TRBV5-5,CASSFEDLVAGLDEQYF,TGTGCCAGCAGCTTCGAGGACTTGGTAGCGGGGTTGGACGAGCAGTACTTC
few,TRBJ2-2,TRBD1,TRBV7-2,CASSFDRGRGGELFF,TGTGCCAGCAGCTTCGACAGGGGGCGGGGAGGGGAGCTGTTTTTT
.,TRBJ1-2,.,TRBV7-8,CASSFSPLANYGYTF,TGTGCCAGCAGCTTCTCCCCGTTAGCTAACTATGGCTACACCTTC
.,TRBJ2-7,TRBD1,TRBV4-3,CASSSGTGPYEQYF,TGCGCCAGCAGCTCCGGGACAGGGCCCTACGAGCAGTACTTC
.,TRBJ1-2,.,TRBV28,CASSNDPKATGVRRYGYTF,TGTGCCAGCAGCAATGACCCGAAAGCTACCGGGGTGCGTCGGTATGGCTACACCTTC
.,TRBJ1-5,.,TRBV30,CAWSVRVRGSNQPQHF,TGTGCCTGGAGTGTACGTGTGCGGGGGAGCAATCAGCCCCAGCATTTT
.,TRBJ2-3,TRBD1,TRBV7-3,CASSLTGQVTDTQYF,TGTGCCAGCAGCTTAACGGGACAGGTCACAGATACGCAGTATTTT
.,TRBJ1-4,.,TRBV6-6,CASSYRGREKLFF,TGTGCCAGCAGTTACAGGGGTCGCGAAAAACTGTTTTTT
.,TRBJ1-1,.,TRBV7-3,CASSPQGFTEAFF,TGTGCCAGCAGCCCCCAGGGTTTCACTGAAGCTTTCTTT
.,TRBJ1-1,.,TRBV9,CASSPSLGLTEAFF,TGTGCCAGCAGCCCCAGTTTGGGGCTGACTGAAGCTTTCTTT
.,TRBJ1-1,.,TRBV19,CASSFRLNTEAFF,TGTGCCAGTAGTTTCCGGTTGAACACTGAAGCTTTCTTT
.,TRBJ1-1,.,TRBV4-1,CASSQVGAVNTEAFF,TGCGCCAGCAGCCAAGTAGGGGCAGTAAACACTGAAGCTTTCTTT
.,TRBJ2-1,.,TRBV3-1/TRBV3-2,CASRLSGSYNEQFF,TGTGCCAGCAGATTGAGCGGGTCCTACAATGAGCAGTTCTTC
.,TRBJ1-2,TRBD1,TRBV6-5,CASTVGGGYGYTF,TGTGCCAGCACTGTAGGGGGCGGCTATGGCTACACCTTC
.,TRBJ2-1,.,TRBV5-5,CASSLAYEQFF,TGTGCCTCCAGCTTGGCGTATGAGCAGTTCTTC
few,TRBJ1-2,.,TRBV5-1,CASSREGGGAQSDYTF,TGCGCCAGCAGCCGAGAGGGCGGGGGGGCACAGAGTGACTACACCTTC
.,TRBJ2-5,.,TRBV25-1,CASSEGLGAGKETQYF,TGTGCCAGCAGTGAGGGGTTGGGTGCGGGGAAAGAGACCCAGTACTTC
few,TRBJ1-2,TRBD1,TRBV10-1,CASSTPTGGRGYTF,TGCGCCAGCAGCACCCCTACAGGGGGTAGAGGCTACACCTTC
.,TRBJ1-1,.,TRBV29-1,CSVVPQGMNTEAFF,TGCAGCGTTGTCCCCCAGGGGATGAACACTGAAGCTTTCTTT
.,TRBJ1-1,TRBD1,TRBV6-2/TRBV6-3,CASSYRLDRGVTEAFF,TGTGCCAGCAGTTACAGGCTGGACAGGGGCGTGACTGAAGCTTTCTTT
.,TRBJ2-5,TRBD2,TRBV6-5,CASNSGGTPETQYF,TGTGCCAGCAATAGCGGGGGGACCCCTGAGACCCAGTACTTC
.,TRBJ1-2,TRBD1,TRBV28,CASSLDRVDYGYTF,TGTGCCAGCAGCCTGGACAGGGTCGACTATGGCTACACCTTC
.,TRBJ1-2,TRBD1,TRBV2,CASSPTTGQRNYGYTF,TGTGCCAGCAGCCCCACCACGGGACAGAGGAACTATGGCTACACCTTC
.,TRBJ1-1,.,TRBV7-6,CASSSQTGVAEAFF,TGTGCCAGCAGCTCCCAGACAGGAGTAGCTGAAGCTTTCTTT
.,TRBJ2-3,.,TRBV9,CASSPTGWPTDTQYF,TGTGCCAGCAGCCCCACAGGGTGGCCGACAGATACGCAGTATTTT
.,TRBJ1-1,.,TRBV7-2,CASSFGRMTEAFF,TGTGCCAGCAGCTTTGGCAGGATGACTGAAGCTTTCTTT
few,TRBJ1-2,.,TRBV19,CASGAALYGYTF,TGTGCCAGCGGAGCAGCGCTCTATGGCTACACCTTC
.,TRBJ1-2,.,TRBV12-3/TRBV12-4,CASSPTGSGYTF,TGTGCCAGCAGCCCAACAGGGTCCGGCTACACCTTC
once,TRBJ1-5,.,TRBV28,CASSLRGPQHF,TGTGCCAGCAGTTTGCGCGGGCCCCAGCATTTT
once,TRBJ2-3,.,TRBV27,CASSSLSVPDTQYF,TGTGCCAGCAGTTCGCTGTCGGTTCCAGATACGCAGTATTTT
many,TRBJ1-4,.,TRBV7-9,CASSLVAGAYATNEKLFF,TGTGCCAGCAGCTTAGTGGCAGGGGCCTATGCAACTAATGAAAAACTGTTTTTT
.,TRBJ2-1,.,TRBV11-3,CASSLGQAYNEQFF,TGTGCCAGCAGCTTAGGGCAGGCTTACAATGAGCAGTTCTTC